Following are 21 T cell receptor beta chains from one sample sequenced in a study of CD8 T cells in Susac syndrome. After extraction with the RNeasy kit, about 0.45 to 1 ug of the RNA was reverse transcribed using random hexamers. TCRdb re-analysed the immunoSEQ multiplex PCR reads in MiXCR, keeping a single row per CDR3 protein. The profile shows under 550,000 distinct CDR3 sequences, roughly 85% of them singletons. The sample was CD8+ T cells from PBMCs. The receptor set was obtained from a human donor with multiple sclerosis.

The V gene is TRBV18, the J gene TRBJ2-7, with TRBD1 identical over 7 bases. The length of the CDR3 is 13 residues. CDR1 and CDR2 from the germline V gene are KGHSH and LQKENI. V dropped 5 bases and J dropped 5; count of bases not matched to a gene: 6. The chain's CDR3 is CASSEGTVHEQYF. The CDR3 DNA reads as TGTGCCAGCTCAGAAGGGACAGTCCACGAGCAGTACTTC. Full variable domain (rest looked up from reference TRBV18 and TRBJ2-7): NAGVMQNPRHLVRRRGQEARLRCSPMKGHSHVYWYRQLPEEGLKFMVYLQKENIIDESGMPKERFSAEFPKEGPSILRIQQVVRGDSAAYFCASSEGTVHEQYFGPGTRLTVT.

This clonotype was seen a single time. CDR3: CASSLEAGAFGYGYTF. The CDR3 coding sequence is TGTGCCAGCAGCTTAGAGGCAGGGGCCTTTGGATATGGCTACACCTTC. V is TRBV7-6 and J is TRBJ1-2; weak D call: TRBD1 (6 bases). V was cut by 1 base and J by 5 bases, with 17 bases left in between. The CDR3 is made up of 16 amino acids. Germline V gene lookup returns CDR1 SGHVS and CDR2 FNYEAQ. The full variable domain, its missing parts supplied by reference TRBV7-6 and TRBJ1-2, is GAGVSQSPRYKVTKRGQDVALRCDPISGHVSLYWYRQALGQGPEFLTYFNYEAQQDKSGLPNDRFSAERPEGSISTLTIQRTEQRDSAMYRCASSLEAGAFGYGYTFGSGTRLTVV.

The chain uses TRBV20-1 and TRBJ2-7; D possibly corresponds to TRBD1 (6 bases). CDR1 is DFQATT and CDR2 is SNEGSKA in the germline V gene (reference sequence). The CDR3 extends over 15 amino acids. The germline V and J ends were trimmed by 3 bases and 4 bases, with 19 bases remaining between them. The CDR3 DNA follows: TGCAGTGCTAGGGAGTACACAGGGTCCATTTACGAGCAGTACTTC. Protein product: CSAREYTGSIYEQYF.

This clonotype was picked up a small number of times. V is TRBV6-5 and J is TRBJ1-2; 7 bases are shared with TRBD1. The V and J ends lost 2 bases and 4 bases, in that order; junction bases with no gene match: 7. The germline gives CDR1 MNHEY, CDR2 SVGAGI. This CDR3 is 15 amino acids long. CDR3 DNA sequence: TGTGCCAGCAGTTACCTACAGGGGACCGTCTATGGCTACACCTTC. It specifies CASSYLQGTVYGYTF.

The chain combines TRBV11-2 with TRBJ1-1, with 7 bases matching TRBD1. The junction had 8 bases not matched to a gene; V was cut back by 4 bases and J by 0 bases. Per the germline V gene, CDR1 is SGHAT and CDR2 is FQNNGV. The CDR3 covers 16 residues. The CDR3 DNA sequence: TGTGCCAGCAGCTCGCTGGGACAGACAATGAACACTGAAGCTTTCTTT. This encodes CASSSLGQTMNTEAFF.

The chain joins TRBV3-1 to TRBJ1-4; D is uncertain. The CDR3 is made up of 13 amino acids. From germline, CDR1 is LGHDT and CDR2 YNNKEL (reference sequence). Trimming cost V 3 bases and J 10 bases, with 12 bases left between them. This chain's CDR3 is CASSHPFGGKLFF. CDR3 DNA: TGTGCCAGCAGCCATCCCTTCGGTGGAAAACTGTTTTTT.

J is TRBJ2-1 and V is TRBV2; D not certain. V lost 6 bases and J 4 bases, leaving 10 bases between the germline ends. This CDR3 is built from 13 residues. Germline V gives CDR1 SNHLY, CDR2 FYNNEI. The CDR3 coding sequence is TGTGCCAGCAGATCGACTGAGTACAATGAGCAGTTCTTC. Its protein is CASRSTEYNEQFF. Looking up the rest from reference TRBV2 and TRBJ2-1 gives the full variable domain: EPEVTQTPSHQVTQMGQEVILRCVPISNHLYFYWYRQILGQKVEFLVSFYNNEISEKSEIFDDQFSVERPDGSNFTLKIRSTKLEDSAMYFCASRSTEYNEQFFGPGTRLTVL.

The J gene is TRBJ2-1, the V gene TRBV4-1; 7 nucleotides align to TRBD1. Trimming removed 4 bases from V and 8 bases from J; junction bases left unmatched: 11. In germline, CDR1 is MGHRA, CDR2 YSYEKL. CDR3 size: 15 residues. CDR3 protein: CASSPAPQGRYEQFF. The CDR3 DNA reads TGCGCCAGCAGCCCGGCACCACAGGGGAGATATGAGCAGTTCTTC.

The chain links TRBV12-3 or TRBV12-4 to TRBJ2-7; 9 bases are shared with TRBD2. Germline trimming cut 6 bases from V and 3 bases from J; bases unmatched to any gene: 6. CDR3 length: 14 amino acids. CDR3 amino acids: CASSRIAGDYEQYF. Written as DNA, the CDR3 is TGTGCCAGCAGCCGTATAGCGGGGGACTACGAGCAGTACTTC.

There are a few counts of this clonotype. This chain links TRBV7-6 with TRBJ2-7; tentatively, D is TRBD2 (6 bases). V was clipped by 5 bases and J by 3 bases, with 17 bases between them. The length of the CDR3 is 15 residues. Germline loops: CDR1 SGHVS, CDR2 FNYEAQ. The CDR3 sequence is CASSAGGTLHYEQYF. The CDR3 nucleotides read TGTGCCAGCAGCGCCGGGGGTACCCTTCACTACGAGCAGTACTTC.

The sample holds a few counts of this clonotype. The J gene is TRBJ1-1, the V gene TRBV27, with D unresolved. Deletions cut 5 bases from V and 4 bases from J, with 11 bases between. Germline V gives CDR1 MNHEY, CDR2 SMNVEV (reference sequence). The CDR3 is 13 amino acids. The DNA for the CDR3 is TGTGCCAGCAGTCTCGGGCCATCCACTGAAGCTTTCTTT. It yields the protein CASSLGPSTEAFF.

The chain joins TRBV10-3 to TRBJ2-2; TRBD1 agrees at 9 bases. Per germline, CDR1 ENHRY and CDR2 SYGVKD. This CDR3 is built from 16 residues. V was pared by 6 bases and J by 3 bases, with 8 bases of the junction left unmatched. The CDR3 DNA reads TGTGCCATCAGACCGCGGGACAGGGACGACACCGGGGAGCTGTTTTTT. It encodes CAIRPRDRDDTGELFF.

CDR3 DNA: TGCAGTGCGTACACAGGAACCGGGGAGCTGTTTTTT. The encoded protein is CSAYTGTGELFF. This rearrangement joins TRBV20-1 to TRBJ2-2, with TRBD1 as a possible D gene (5 bases). Per germline, CDR1 DFQATT and CDR2 SNEGSKA (reference sequence). The CDR3 is made up of 12 amino acids. Trimming cost V 6 bases and J 5 bases, with 10 bases left between them.

V is TRBV11-2 and J is TRBJ2-7, with TRBD2 identical over 12 bases. The germline V gene has CDR1 SGHAT and CDR2 FQNNGV. CDR3 length: 15 amino acids. The trim removed 2 bases at V and 2 bases at J, leaving 1 base unmatched. Here the CDR3 reads CASSLRTSGTYEQYF. The CDR3 coding sequence is TGTGCCAGCAGCTTAAGGACTAGCGGGACCTACGAGCAGTACTTC.

The chain links TRBV30 to TRBJ1-1; D perhaps matches TRBD1 (5 bases). CDR3 length: 14 amino acids. CDR1 and CDR2 from the germline V gene are GTSNPN and SVGIG (reference sequence). The ends were cut back, 4 bases at V and 3 bases at J, with 15 bases in the middle. CDR3 in amino acids: CAWITTGGYTEAFF. In nucleotides, the CDR3 is TGTGCCTGGATTACCACTGGGGGGTACACTGAAGCTTTCTTT.

The chain couples TRBV18 to TRBJ2-1; D is unresolved. The length of the CDR3 is 12 residues. CDR1 KGHSH and CDR2 LQKENI come from the germline V gene. V was pared by 0 bases and J by 8 bases, with 5 bases between. The CDR3 reads CASSPPVDEQFF. The CDR3 coding sequence is TGTGCCAGCTCACCACCGGTAGATGAGCAGTTCTTC.

The chain has TRBV27 and TRBJ2-7; tentatively, D is TRBD2 (7 bases). V gave up 6 bases and J gave up 2 bases, with 14 bases separating them. The CDR3 extends over 14 amino acids. CDR1 MNHEY and CDR2 SMNVEV come from the germline V gene (reference sequence). The CDR3 bases are TGTGCCAGCAGAACTGCGGGGGCCACCTACGAGCAGTACTTC. It encodes CASRTAGATYEQYF.

This clonotype was seen once. This chain uses TRBV27 with TRBJ2-2, with D possibly TRBD1 on 6 matching bases. The CDR3 is made up of 14 amino acids. Deletions cut 0 bases from V and 9 bases from J, with 11 bases between. From germline, CDR1 is MNHEY and CDR2 SMNVEV (reference sequence). For the CDR3, the DNA is TGTGCCAGCAGTTTATCGGTAGGACAGCGGGAGCTGTTTTTT. This gives the protein CASSLSVGQRELFF.

The chain employs TRBV6-5 and TRBJ1-2, with D perhaps matching TRBD1 (5 bases). The CDR3 totals 13 residues. Trimming shortened V by 0 bases and J by 8 bases, and 10 bases separated the two germline ends. CDR1 and CDR2 (germline): MNHEY, SVGAGI. The CDR3 nucleotides are TGTGCCAGCAGTTACTCTGATTGGGGGGGCTACACCTTC. It specifies CASSYSDWGGYTF.

This clonotype was picked up one time. The chain has TRBV7-2 and TRBJ2-1; the D call may be TRBD1 or TRBD2 (5 bases each). This CDR3 has 14 residues. In germline, CDR1 is SGHTA, CDR2 FQGNSA. V gave up 5 bases and J gave up 3 bases, with 11 bases separating them. The CDR3 loop is CASSGGPGYNEQFF. DNA of the CDR3: TGTGCCAGCAGCGGGGGTCCGGGCTACAATGAGCAGTTCTTC.

This clonotype occurred a few times. The CDR3 nucleotides read TGTGCCAGCAGTGATTGGCAGGGTACTGAAGCTTTCTTT. It codes for CASSDWQGTEAFF. The gene calls are TRBV25-1 and TRBJ1-1; tentative D call: TRBD1 (5 bases). CDR3 size: 13 residues. Looked up from germline, CDR1 is MGHDK and CDR2 is SYGVNS. The germline V and J ends were trimmed by 3 bases and 5 bases, with 10 bases remaining between them.